This T cell receptor (beta chain) was captured in a study of molecular identifiers for immune sequencing clone quantification. After removal of 6 bases from V and 10 bases from J, the junction contained 9 bases not matched to a gene. The CDR3 loop spans 13 amino acids. The germline CDR1 and CDR2 sequences are MNHEY and SVGEGT. Findings and limits, study-wide: Clone sizes could be underestimated for highly expanded clones when identical TCR molecules share a barcode. Single-cell amounts of spiked Jurkat TCR RNA were reportedly detectable among some 1 million naive cells. The study found clones above 20 RNA copies held over 98% of effector molecules and under 1% in naive cells.

This clonotype was seen ten or more times. The antigen remains unidentified. TCRdb used MiXCR to reprocess the PCR reads, holding one entry per CDR3 protein. The data hold 55,000 to 75,000 distinct CDR3 sequences, with less than 20% observed a single time. This chain connects TRBV6-2 or TRBV6-3 to TRBJ2-1; the match to TRBD2 covers 7 bases. Sequences were obtained from naive CD8+ T cells from blood, with Jurkat cell RNA spiked in. Subset noted: FACS-sorted CD8+CD4-CCR7+CD45RA+ naive T cells. The receptor's source is a human donor in good health. Some libraries in this study had Jurkat cell RNA spiked in. The DNA for the CDR3 is TGTGCCAGCAGCCAACGCGGGAGCCTGGAGCAGTTCTTC. It is translated as CASSQRGSLEQFF.